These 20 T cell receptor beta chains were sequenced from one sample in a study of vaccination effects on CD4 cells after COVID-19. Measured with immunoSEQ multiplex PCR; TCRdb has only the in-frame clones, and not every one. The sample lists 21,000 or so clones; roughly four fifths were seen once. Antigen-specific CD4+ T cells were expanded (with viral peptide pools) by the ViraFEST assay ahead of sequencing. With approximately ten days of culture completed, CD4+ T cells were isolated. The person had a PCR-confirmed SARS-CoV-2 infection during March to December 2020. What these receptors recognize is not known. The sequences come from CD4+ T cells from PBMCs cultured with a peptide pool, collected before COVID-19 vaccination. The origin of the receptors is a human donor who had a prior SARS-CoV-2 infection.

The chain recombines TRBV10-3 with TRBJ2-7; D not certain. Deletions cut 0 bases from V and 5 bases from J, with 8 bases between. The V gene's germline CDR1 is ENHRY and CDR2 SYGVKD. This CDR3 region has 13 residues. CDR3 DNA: TGTGCCATCAGTGAGTCCACTGAAGACGAGCAGTACTTC. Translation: CAISESTEDEQYF.

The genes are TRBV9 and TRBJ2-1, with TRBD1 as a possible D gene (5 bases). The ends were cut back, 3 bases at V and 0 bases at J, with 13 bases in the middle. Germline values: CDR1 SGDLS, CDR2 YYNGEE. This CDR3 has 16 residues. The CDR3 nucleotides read TGTGCCAGCAGCGCGACCCCGGACACCTCCTACAATGAGCAGTTCTTC. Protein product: CASSATPDTSYNEQFF. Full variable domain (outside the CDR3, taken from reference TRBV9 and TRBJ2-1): DSGVTQTPKHLITATGQRVTLRCSPRSGDLSVYWYQQSLDQGLQFLIQYYNGEERAKGNILERFSAQQFPDLHSELNLSSLELGDSALYFCASSATPDTSYNEQFFGPGTRLTVL.

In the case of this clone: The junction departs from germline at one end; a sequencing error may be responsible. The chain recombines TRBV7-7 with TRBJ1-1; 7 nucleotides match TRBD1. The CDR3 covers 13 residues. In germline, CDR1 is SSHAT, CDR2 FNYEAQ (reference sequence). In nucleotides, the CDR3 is TGTGCTAGCAGCCTCGACAGGGACACTGAAGCTTTCTTT. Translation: CASSLDRDTEAFF. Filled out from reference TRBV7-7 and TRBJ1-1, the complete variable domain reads GAGVSQSPRYKVTKRGQDVTLRCDPISSHATLYWYQQALGQGPEFLTYFNYEAQPDKSGLPSDRFSAERPEGSISTLTIQRTEQRDSAMYRCASSLDRDTEAFFGQGTRLTVV.

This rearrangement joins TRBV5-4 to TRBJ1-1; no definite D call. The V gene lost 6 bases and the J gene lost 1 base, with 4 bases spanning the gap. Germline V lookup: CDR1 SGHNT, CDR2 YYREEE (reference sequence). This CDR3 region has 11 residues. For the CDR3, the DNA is TGTGCCAGCATATGGAACACTGAAGCTTTCTTT. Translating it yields CASIWNTEAFF. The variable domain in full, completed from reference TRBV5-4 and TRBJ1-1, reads ETGVTQSPTHLIKTRGQQVTLRCSSQSGHNTVSWYQQALGQGPQFIFQYYREEENGRGNFPPRFSGLQFPNYSSELNVNALELDDSALYLCASIWNTEAFFGQGTRLTVV.

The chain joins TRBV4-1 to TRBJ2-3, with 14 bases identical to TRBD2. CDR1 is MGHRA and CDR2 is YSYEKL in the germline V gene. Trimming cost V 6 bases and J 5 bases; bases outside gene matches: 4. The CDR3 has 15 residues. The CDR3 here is CASRRGLAGVDTQYF. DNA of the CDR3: TGCGCCAGCAGACGGGGACTAGCGGGGGTAGATACGCAGTATTTT.

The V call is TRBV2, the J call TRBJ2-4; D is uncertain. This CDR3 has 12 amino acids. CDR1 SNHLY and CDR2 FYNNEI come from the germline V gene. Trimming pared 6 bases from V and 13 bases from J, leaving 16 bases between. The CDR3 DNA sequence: TGTGCCAGCAGAGTTGGCGCAGCCATCCAGTACTTC. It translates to CASRVGAAIQYF. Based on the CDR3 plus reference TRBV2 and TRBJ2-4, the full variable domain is EPEVTQTPSHQVTQMGQEVILRCVPISNHLYFYWYRQILGQKVEFLVSFYNNEISEKSEIFDDQFSVERPDGSNFTLKIRSTKLEDSAMYFCASRVGAAIQYFGAGTRLSVL.

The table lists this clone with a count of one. Here the CDR3 DNA reads TGTGCCAGCTCACCTCGGACTAGCGGGGGCCACGGGGAGACCCAGTACTTC. This encodes CASSPRTSGGHGETQYF. V is TRBV18 and J is TRBJ2-5; 13 nucleotides match TRBD2. The junction had 9 bases not matched to a gene; V was cut back by 3 bases and J by 5 bases. Germline V gene lookup returns CDR1 KGHSH and CDR2 LQKENI. The CDR3 has 17 residues.

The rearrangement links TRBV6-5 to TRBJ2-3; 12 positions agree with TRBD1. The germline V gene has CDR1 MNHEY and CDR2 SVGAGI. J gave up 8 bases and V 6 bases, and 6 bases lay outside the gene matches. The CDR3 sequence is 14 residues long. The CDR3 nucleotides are TGTGCCAGCAGGACCGGGACAGGGGGCCTTACGCAGTATTTT. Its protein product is CASRTGTGGLTQYF.

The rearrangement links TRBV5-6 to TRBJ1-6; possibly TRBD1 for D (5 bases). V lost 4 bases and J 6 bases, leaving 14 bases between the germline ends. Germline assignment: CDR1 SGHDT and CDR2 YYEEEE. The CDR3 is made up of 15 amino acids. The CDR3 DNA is TGTGCCAGCAGCATAATGGGGGTCTCTAATTCACCCCTCCACTTT. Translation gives CASSIMGVSNSPLHF.

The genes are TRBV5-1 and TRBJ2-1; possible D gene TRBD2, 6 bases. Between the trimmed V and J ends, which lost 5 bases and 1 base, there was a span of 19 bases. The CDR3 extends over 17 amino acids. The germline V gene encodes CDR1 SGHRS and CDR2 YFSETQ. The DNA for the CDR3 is TGCGCCAGCAGTTCGAGGGGACGCGGGGAGTCCTACAATGAGCAGTTCTTC. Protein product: CASSSRGRGESYNEQFF.

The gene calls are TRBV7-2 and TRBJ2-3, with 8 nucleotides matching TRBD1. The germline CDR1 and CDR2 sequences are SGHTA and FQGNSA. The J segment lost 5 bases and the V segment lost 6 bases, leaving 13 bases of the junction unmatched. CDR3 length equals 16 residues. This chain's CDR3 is CASSYAAGQGIDTQYF. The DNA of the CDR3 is TGTGCCAGCAGTTATGCCGCAGGACAGGGCATAGATACGCAGTATTTT.

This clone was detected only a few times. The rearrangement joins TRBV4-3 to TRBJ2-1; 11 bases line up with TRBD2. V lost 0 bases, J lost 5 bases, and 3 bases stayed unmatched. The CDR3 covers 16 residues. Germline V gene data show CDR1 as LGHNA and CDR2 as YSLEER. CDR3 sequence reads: CASSQDRLAGNNEQFF. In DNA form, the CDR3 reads TGCGCCAGCAGCCAAGATAGACTAGCGGGGAACAATGAGCAGTTCTTC.

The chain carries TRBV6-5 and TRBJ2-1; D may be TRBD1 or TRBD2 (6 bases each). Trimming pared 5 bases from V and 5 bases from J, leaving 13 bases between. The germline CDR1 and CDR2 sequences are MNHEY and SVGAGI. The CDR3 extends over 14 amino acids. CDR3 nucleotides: TGTGCCAGCAGTCGCTGGGGGGCCCACAATGAGCAGTTCTTC. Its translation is CASSRWGAHNEQFF.

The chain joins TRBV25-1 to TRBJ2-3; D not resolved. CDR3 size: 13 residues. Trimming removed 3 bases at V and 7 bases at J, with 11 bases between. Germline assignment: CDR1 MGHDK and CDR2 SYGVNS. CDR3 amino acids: CASSDFRKYTQYF. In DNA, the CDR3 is TGTGCCAGCAGTGACTTTCGGAAGTATACGCAGTATTTT.

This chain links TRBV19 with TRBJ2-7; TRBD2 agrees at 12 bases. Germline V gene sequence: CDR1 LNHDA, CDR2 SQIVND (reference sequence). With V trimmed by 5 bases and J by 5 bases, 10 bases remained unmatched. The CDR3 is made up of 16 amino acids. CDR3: CASSPFWRLAGDEQYF. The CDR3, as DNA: TGTGCCAGTAGTCCCTTCTGGCGACTAGCGGGAGACGAGCAGTACTTC.

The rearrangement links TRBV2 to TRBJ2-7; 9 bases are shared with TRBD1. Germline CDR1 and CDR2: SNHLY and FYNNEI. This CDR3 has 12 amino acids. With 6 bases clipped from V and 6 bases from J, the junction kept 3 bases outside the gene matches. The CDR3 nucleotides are TGTGCCAGCAGAGGGGACAGGGTCGAGCAGTACTTC. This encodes CASRGDRVEQYF.

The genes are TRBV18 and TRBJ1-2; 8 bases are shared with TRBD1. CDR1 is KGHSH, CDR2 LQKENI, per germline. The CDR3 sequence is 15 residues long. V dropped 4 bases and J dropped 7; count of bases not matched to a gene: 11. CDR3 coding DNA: TGTGCCAGCTCACAAAACGGACAGGGTATGAGTGGCTACACCTTC. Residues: CASSQNGQGMSGYTF. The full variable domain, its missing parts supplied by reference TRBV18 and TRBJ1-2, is NAGVMQNPRHLVRRRGQEARLRCSPMKGHSHVYWYRQLPEEGLKFMVYLQKENIIDESGMPKERFSAEFPKEGPSILRIQQVVRGDSAAYFCASSQNGQGMSGYTFGSGTRLTVV.

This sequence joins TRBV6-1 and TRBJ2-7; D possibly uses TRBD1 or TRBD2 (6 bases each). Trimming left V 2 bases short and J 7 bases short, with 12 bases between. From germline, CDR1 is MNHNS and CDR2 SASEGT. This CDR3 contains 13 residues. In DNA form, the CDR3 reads TGTGCCAGCAGTGAACCGGGGGCCTTGGAGCAGTACTTC. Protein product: CASSEPGALEQYF.

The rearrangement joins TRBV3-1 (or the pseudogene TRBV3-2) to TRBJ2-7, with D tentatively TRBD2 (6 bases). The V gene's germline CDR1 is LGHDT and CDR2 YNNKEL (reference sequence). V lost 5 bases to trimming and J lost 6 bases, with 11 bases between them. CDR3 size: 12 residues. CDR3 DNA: TGTGCCAGCAGCGCATTGGGGGGCGAGCAGTACTTC. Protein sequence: CASSALGGEQYF.

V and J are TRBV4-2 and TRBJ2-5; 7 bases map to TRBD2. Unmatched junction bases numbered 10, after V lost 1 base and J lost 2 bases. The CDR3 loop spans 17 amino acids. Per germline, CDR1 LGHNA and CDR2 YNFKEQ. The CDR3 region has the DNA TGTGCCAGCAGCCAAGCCCACCGGCCAGCGGGGCAAGAGACCCAGTACTTC. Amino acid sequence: CASSQAHRPAGQETQYF.